This T cell receptor beta chain originates from a study of shared clonotypes between healthy human individuals. J lost 4 bases, V lost 5 bases, and 4 bases had no gene match. This CDR3 is built from 14 residues. Germline-derived CDR1 and CDR2 are ENHRY and SYGVKD. The authors split each subset's genomic DNA evenly across several immunoSEQ plates. Clones were read by immunoSEQ multiplex PCR, and TCRdb kept only the in-frame ones, dropping some. The table has a few hundred thousand clones, roughly 78% seen once. Whole-study results and caveats: It was only blood that was sampled, and tissue repertoires likely differ. Only a few donors were included, so the genetic and exposure-history diversity represented was limited.

In regard to this clone: Its cognate antigen is unknown.

The chain carries TRBV10-3 and TRBJ1-4; 7 positions agree with TRBD1. This TCR came from a woman aged 40 to 49 in good health. Some clones in this sample may be carry-over from other donors' samples. Sequencing input: PBMCs. Here the CDR3 DNA reads TGTGCCATCAGTCCTGACAGGGATAATGAAAAACTGTTTTTT. Protein sequence: CAISPDRDNEKLFF.